The 3 T cell receptor beta chains presented below share a single source sample, sequenced in a study of blood T cell repertoires in COVID-19. Using immunoSEQ multiplex PCR, the repertoire was profiled, and TCRdb retains in-frame clones only, with some absent. The top ten clones hold roughly 0.7% of a sample with around 480,000 clones, roughly 87% of them seen once. The sequenced material came from PBMCs or T cells enriched from blood (not recorded which). These receptors came from a woman younger than 35 who had recovered from COVID-19.

The V gene is TRBV5-1, the J gene TRBJ1-2, with D tentatively TRBD1 (5 bases). The CDR3 is made up of 12 amino acids. Between the trimmed V and J ends, which lost 4 bases and 10 bases, there was a span of 14 bases. The germline V gene has CDR1 SGHRS and CDR2 YFSETQ. The DNA for the CDR3 is TGCGCCAGCAGCGGCTCGGTAGGGGACTACACCTTC. Its protein product is CASSGSVGDYTF.

The chain links TRBV5-8 to TRBJ1-2; D might be TRBD1 (6 bases). Germline loops: CDR1 SGHTS, CDR2 YDEGEE. CDR3 length: 10 residues. Deletions cut 10 bases from V and 10 bases from J, with 14 bases between. The CDR3 spells CASGGRDYTF. The DNA for the CDR3 is TGTGCCTCCGGGGGGCGAGACTACACCTTC.

V gene TRBV5-1 combines with J gene TRBJ1-6, with D possibly matching TRBD1 (5 bases). This CDR3 comprises 13 residues. With 5 bases removed from V and 10 bases from J, the gap between germline ends came to 13 bases. CDR1 and CDR2 from the germline V gene are SGHRS and YFSETQ. The CDR3 protein is CASRIQVGSPLHF. CDR3 bases: TGCGCCAGCAGGATACAGGTCGGGTCACCCCTCCACTTT.